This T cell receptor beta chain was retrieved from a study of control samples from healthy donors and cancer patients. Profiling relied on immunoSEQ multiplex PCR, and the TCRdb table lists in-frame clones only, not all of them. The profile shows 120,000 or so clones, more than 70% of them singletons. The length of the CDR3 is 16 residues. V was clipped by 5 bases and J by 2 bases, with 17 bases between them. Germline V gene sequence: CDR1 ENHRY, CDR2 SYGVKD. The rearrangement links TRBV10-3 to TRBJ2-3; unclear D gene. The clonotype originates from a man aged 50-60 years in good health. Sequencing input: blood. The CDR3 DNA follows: TGTGCCATCAGTCAGAGTGTGGGTCAGCACACAGATACGCAGTATTTT. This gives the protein CAISQSVGQHTDTQYF.